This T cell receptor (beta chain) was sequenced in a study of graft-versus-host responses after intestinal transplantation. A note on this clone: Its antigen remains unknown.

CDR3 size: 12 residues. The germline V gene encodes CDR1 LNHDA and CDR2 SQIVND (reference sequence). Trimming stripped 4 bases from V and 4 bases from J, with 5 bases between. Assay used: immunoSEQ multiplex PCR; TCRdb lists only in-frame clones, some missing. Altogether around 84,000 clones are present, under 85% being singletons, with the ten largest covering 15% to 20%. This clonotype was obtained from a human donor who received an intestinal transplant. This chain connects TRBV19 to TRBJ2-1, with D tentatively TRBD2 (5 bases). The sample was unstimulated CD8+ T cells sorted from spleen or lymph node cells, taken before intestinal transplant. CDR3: CASSTGYNEQFF. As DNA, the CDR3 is TGTGCCAGTAGTACGGGGTACAATGAGCAGTTCTTC.